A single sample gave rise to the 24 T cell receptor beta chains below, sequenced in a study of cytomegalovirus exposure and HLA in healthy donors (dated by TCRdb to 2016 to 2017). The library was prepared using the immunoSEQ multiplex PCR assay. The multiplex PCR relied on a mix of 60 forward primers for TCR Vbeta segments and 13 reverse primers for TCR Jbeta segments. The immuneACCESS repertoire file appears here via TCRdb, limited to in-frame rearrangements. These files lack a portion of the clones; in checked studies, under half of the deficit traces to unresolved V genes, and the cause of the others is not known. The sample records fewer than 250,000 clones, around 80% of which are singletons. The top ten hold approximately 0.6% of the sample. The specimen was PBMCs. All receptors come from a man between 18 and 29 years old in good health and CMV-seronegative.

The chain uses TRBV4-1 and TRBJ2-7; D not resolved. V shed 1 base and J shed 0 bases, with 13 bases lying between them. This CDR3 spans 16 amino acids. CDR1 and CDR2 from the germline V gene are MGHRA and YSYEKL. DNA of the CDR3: TGCGCCAGCAGCCAAGGTTTACCCCTAAGCTCCTACGAGCAGTACTTC. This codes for CASSQGLPLSSYEQYF.

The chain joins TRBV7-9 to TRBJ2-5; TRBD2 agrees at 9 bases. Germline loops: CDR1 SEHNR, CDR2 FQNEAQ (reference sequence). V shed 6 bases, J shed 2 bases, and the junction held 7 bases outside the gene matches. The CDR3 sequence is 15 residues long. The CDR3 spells CASSPTSGRQETQYF. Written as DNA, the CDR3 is TGTGCCAGCAGTCCAACTAGCGGGCGGCAAGAGACCCAGTACTTC. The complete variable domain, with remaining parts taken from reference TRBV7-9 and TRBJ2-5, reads DTGVSQNPRHKITKRGQNVTFRCDPISEHNRLYWYRQTLGQGPEFLTYFQNEAQLEKSRLLSDRFSAERPKGSFSTLEIQRTEQGDSAMYLCASSPTSGRQETQYFGPGTRLLVL.

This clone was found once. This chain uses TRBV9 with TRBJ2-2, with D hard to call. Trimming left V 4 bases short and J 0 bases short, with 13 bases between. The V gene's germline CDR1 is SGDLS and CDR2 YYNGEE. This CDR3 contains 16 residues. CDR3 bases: TGTGCCAGCAGCCCTCGGGTTTCCGCGAACACCGGGGAGCTGTTTTTT. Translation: CASSPRVSANTGELFF.

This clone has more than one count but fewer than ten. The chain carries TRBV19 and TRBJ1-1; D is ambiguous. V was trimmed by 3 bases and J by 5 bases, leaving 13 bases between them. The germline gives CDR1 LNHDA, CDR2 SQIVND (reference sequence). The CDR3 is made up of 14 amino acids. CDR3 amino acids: CASSIGKKRTEAFF. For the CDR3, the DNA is TGTGCCAGTAGTATCGGGAAAAAGAGGACTGAAGCTTTCTTT.

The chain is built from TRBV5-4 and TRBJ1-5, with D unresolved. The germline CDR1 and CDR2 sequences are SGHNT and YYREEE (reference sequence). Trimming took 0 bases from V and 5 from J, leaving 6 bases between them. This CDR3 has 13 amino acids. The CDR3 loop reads CASSLGSDQPQHF. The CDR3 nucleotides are TGTGCCAGCAGCTTGGGTTCGGATCAGCCCCAGCATTTT.

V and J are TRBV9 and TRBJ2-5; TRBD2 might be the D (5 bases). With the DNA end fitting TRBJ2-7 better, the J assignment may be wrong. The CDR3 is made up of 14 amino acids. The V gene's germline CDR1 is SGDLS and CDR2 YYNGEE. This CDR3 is CASSVGTRTYEQYF. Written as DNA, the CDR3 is TGTGCCAGCAGCGTAGGGACTCGAACCTACGAGCAGTACTTC.

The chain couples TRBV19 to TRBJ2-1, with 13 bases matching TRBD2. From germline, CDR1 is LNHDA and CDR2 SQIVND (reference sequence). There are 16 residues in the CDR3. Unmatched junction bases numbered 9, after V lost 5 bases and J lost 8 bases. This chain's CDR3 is CASSSRTSGSLDEQFF. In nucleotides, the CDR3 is TGTGCCAGTAGTTCGCGGACTAGCGGGAGTCTCGATGAGCAGTTCTTC.

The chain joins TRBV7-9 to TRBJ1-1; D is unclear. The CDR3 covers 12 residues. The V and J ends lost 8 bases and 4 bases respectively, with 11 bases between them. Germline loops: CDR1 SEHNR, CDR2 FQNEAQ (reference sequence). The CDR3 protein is CASHGLFTEAFF. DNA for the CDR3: TGTGCCAGCCACGGACTTTTCACTGAAGCTTTCTTT.

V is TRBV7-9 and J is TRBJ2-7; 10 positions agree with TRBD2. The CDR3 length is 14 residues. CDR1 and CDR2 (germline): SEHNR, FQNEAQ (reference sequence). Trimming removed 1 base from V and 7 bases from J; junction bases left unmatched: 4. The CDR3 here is CASSLDASGSEQYF. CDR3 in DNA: TGTGCCAGCAGCTTAGATGCTAGCGGGAGTGAGCAGTACTTC.

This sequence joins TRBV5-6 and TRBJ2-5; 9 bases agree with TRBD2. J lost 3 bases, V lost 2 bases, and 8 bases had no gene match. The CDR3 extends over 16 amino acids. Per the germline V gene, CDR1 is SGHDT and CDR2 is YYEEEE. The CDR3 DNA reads TGTGCCAGCAGCTTTTTGGGCGGGAGGGCAAAAGAGACCCAGTACTTC. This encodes CASSFLGGRAKETQYF.

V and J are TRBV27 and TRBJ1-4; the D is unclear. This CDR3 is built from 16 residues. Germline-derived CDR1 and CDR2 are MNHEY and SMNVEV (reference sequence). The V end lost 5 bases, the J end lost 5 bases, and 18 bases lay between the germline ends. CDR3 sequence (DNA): TGTGCCAGCAGTCCTAACCTACGGGGTCTAAATGAAAAACTGTTTTTT. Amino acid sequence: CASSPNLRGLNEKLFF. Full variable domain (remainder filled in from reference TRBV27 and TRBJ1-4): EAQVTQNPRYLITVTGKKLTVTCSQNMNHEYMSWYRQDPGLGLRQIYYSMNVEVTDKGDVPEGYKVSRKEKRNFPLILESPSPNQTSLYFCASSPNLRGLNEKLFFGSGTQLSVL.

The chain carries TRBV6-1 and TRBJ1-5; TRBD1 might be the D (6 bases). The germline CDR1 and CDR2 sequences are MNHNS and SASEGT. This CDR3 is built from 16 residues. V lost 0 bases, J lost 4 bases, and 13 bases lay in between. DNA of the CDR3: TGTGCCAGCAGTGAAGCGGCCAGGGGATGGAATCAGCCCCAGCATTTT. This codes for CASSEAARGWNQPQHF.

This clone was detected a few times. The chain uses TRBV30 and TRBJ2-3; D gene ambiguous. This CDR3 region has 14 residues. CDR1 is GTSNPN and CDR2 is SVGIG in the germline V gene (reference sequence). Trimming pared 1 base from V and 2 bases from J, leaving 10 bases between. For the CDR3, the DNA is TGTGCCTGGAGTGCATCGGTACTCACAGATACGCAGTATTTT. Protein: CAWSASVLTDTQYF.

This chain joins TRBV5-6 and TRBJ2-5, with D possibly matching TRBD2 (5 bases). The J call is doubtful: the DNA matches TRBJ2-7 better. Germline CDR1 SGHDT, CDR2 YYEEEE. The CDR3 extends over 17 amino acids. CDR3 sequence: CASSFLVSAARYDEQYF. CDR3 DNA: TGTGCCAGCAGCTTTCTTGTGTCAGCGGCCCGATATGACGAGCAGTACTTC.

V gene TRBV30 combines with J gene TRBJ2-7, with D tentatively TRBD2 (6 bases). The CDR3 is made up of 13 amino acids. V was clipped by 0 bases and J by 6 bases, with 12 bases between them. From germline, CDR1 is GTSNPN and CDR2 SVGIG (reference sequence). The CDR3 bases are TGTGCCTGGAGTGTCTTAGAGGAGGGCGAGCAGTACTTC. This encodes CAWSVLEEGEQYF. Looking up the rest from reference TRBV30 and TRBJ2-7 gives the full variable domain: SQTIHQWPATLVQPVGSPLSLECTVEGTSNPNLYWYRQAAGRGLQLLFYSVGIGQISSEVPQNLSASRPQDRQFILSSKKLLLSDSGFYLCAWSVLEEGEQYFGPGTRLTVT.

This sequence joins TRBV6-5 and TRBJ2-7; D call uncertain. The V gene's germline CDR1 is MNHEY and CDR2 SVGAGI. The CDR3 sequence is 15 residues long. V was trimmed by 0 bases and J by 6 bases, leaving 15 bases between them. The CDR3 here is CASSYSNGPASEQYF. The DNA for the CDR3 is TGTGCCAGCAGTTACTCGAATGGGCCGGCGAGCGAGCAGTACTTC.

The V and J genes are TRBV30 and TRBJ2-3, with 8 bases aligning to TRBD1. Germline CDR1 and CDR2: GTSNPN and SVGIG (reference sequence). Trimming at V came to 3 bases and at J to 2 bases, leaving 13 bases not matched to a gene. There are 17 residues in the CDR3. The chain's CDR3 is CAWRSSYRTGPTDTQYF. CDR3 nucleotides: TGTGCCTGGAGGTCGTCGTACAGGACAGGGCCCACAGATACGCAGTATTTT.

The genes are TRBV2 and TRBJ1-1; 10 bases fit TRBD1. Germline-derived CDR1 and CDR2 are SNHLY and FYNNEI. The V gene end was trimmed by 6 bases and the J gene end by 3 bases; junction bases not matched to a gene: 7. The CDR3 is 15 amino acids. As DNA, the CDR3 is TGTGCCAGCAGAGGGACAGGGGTAGTCTACACTGAAGCTTTCTTT. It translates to CASRGTGVVYTEAFF.

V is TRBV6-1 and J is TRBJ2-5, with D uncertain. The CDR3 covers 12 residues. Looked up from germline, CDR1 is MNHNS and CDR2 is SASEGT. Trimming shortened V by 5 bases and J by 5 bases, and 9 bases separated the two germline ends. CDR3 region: CASSRTGETQYF. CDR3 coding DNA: TGTGCCAGCAGTAGAACCGGGGAGACCCAGTACTTC.

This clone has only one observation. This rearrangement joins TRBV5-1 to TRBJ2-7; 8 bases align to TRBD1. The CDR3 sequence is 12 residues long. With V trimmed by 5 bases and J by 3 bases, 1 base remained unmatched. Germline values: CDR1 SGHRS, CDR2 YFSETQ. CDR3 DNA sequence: TGCGCCAGCAGTGACAGGGGCTACGAGCAGTACTTC. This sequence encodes CASSDRGYEQYF.

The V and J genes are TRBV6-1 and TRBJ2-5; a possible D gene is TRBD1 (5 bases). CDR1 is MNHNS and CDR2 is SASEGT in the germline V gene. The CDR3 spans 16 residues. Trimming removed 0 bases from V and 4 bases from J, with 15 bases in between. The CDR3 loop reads CASSEAQGRARETQYF. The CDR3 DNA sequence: TGTGCCAGCAGTGAAGCGCAGGGCAGGGCCCGAGAGACCCAGTACTTC.

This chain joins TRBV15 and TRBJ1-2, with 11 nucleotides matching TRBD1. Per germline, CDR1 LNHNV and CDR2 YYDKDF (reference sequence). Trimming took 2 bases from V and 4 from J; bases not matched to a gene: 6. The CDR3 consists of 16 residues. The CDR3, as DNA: TGTGCCACCAGCAGAACTGGGACAGGGGGAACCTATGGCTACACCTTC. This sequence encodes CATSRTGTGGTYGYTF.

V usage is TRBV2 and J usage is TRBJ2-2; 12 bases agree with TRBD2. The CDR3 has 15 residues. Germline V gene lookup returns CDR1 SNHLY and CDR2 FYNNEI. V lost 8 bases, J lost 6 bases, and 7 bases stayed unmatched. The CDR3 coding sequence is TGTGCCAGCCTCCTGGGACTAGCGGGTTCCGGGGAGCTGTTTTTT. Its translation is CASLLGLAGSGELFF.

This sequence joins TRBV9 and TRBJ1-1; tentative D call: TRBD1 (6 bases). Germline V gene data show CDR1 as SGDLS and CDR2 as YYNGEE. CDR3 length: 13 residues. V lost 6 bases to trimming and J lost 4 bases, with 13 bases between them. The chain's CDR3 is CASTPTGSTEAFF. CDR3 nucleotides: TGTGCCAGCACCCCTACAGGGAGCACTGAAGCTTTCTTT.